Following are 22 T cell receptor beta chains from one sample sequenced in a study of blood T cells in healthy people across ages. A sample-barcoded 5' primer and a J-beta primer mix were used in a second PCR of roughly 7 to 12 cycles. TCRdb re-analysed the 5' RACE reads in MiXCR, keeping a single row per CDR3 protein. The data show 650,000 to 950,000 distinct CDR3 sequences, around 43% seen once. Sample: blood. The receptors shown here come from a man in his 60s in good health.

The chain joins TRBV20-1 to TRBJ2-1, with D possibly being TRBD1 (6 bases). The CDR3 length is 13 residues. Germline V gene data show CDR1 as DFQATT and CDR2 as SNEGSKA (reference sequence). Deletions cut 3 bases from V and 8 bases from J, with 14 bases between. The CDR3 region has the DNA TGCAGTGCTAGCCCGGACAGTAGTTATGAGCAGTTCTTC. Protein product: CSASPDSSYEQFF.

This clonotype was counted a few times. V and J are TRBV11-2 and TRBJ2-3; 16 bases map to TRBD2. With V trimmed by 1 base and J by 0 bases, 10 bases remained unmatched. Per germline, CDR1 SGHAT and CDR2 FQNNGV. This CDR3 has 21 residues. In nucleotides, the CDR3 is TGTGCCAGCAGCTTAGTTGGGACTAGCGGGGGGGGATCAACTAGCACAGATACGCAGTATTTT. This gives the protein CASSLVGTSGGGSTSTDTQYF.

CDR3 region: CASSSDWGTKNIQYF. The CDR3 coding sequence is TGTGCCAGCAGTTCCGACTGGGGAACCAAAAACATTCAGTACTTC. The rearrangement links TRBV27 to TRBJ2-4; D not certain. CDR1 and CDR2 from the germline V gene are MNHEY and SMNVEV (reference sequence). The V end was cut by 4 bases, the J end by 2 bases, with 12 bases between. This CDR3 has 15 residues.

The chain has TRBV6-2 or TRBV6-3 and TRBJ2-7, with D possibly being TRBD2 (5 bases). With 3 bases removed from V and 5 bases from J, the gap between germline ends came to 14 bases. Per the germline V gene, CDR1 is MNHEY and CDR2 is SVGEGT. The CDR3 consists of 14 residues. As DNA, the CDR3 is TGTGCCAGCAGTTATACCGGGGTTCCCAACGAGCAGTACTTC. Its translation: CASSYTGVPNEQYF.

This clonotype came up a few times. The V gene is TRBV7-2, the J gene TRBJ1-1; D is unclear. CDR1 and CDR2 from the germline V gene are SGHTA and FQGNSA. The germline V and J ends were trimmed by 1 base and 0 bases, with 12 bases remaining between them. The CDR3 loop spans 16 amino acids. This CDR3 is CASSLVARNMNTEAFF. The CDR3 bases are TGTGCCAGCAGCTTAGTTGCCAGGAACATGAACACTGAAGCTTTCTTT.

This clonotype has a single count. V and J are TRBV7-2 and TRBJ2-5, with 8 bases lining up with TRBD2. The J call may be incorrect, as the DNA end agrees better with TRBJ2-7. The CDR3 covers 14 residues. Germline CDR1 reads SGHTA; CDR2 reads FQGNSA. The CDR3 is CASSPGGKSYEQYF. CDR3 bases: TGTGCCAGCAGCCCGGGGGGGAAAAGCTACGAGCAGTACTTC.

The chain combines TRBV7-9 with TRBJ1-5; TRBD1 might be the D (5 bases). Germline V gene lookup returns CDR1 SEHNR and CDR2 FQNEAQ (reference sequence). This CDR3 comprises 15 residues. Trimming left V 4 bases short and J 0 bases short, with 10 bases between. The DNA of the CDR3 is TGTGCCAGCAGCTCCCAGGGTTATAGCAATCAGCCCCAGCATTTT. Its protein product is CASSSQGYSNQPQHF.

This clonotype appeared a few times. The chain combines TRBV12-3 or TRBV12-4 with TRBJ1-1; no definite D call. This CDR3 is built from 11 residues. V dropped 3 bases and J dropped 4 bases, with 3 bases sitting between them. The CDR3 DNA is TGTGCCAGCAGTTTCGCCACTGAAGCTTTCTTT. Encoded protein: CASSFATEAFF.

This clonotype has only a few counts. In DNA, the CDR3 is TGTGCCAGCAGCTTGGGTCAGGACTGGCAAGAGACCCAGTACTTC. Encoded protein: CASSLGQDWQETQYF. The V gene is TRBV5-6, the J gene TRBJ2-5; the D gene is possibly TRBD2 (5 bases). The CDR3 spans 15 residues. The V gene lost 0 bases and the J gene lost 2 bases, with 11 bases spanning the gap. The germline CDR1 and CDR2 sequences are SGHDT and YYEEEE.

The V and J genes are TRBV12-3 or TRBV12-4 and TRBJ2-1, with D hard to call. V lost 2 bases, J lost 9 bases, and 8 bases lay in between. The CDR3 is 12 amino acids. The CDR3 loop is CASSLTPTEQFF. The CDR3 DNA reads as TGTGCCAGCAGTTTAACCCCAACTGAGCAGTTCTTC.

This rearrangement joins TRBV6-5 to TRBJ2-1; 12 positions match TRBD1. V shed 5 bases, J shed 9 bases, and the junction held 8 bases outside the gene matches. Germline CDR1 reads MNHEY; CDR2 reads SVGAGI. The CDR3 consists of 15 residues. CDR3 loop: CASSRRDRGLGEQFF. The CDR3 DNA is TGTGCCAGCAGTCGCCGGGACAGGGGGCTCGGTGAGCAGTTCTTC.

CDR3 sequence reads: CASSKGEWETQYF. DNA for the CDR3: TGTGCCAGCAGCAAAGGGGAGTGGGAGACCCAGTACTTC. The V gene is TRBV14, the J gene TRBJ2-5; D is tentatively TRBD1 or TRBD2 (5 bases each). Trimming removed 5 bases from V and 5 bases from J, with 12 bases in between. CDR3 length: 13 amino acids. Germline lookup yields CDR1 SGHDN and CDR2 FVKESK.

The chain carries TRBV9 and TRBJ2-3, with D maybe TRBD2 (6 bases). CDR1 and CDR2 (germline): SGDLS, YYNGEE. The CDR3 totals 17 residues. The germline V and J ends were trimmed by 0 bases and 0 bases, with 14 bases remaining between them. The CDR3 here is CASSVAERVLSTDTQYF. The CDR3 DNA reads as TGTGCCAGCAGCGTAGCGGAGCGGGTGCTCAGCACAGATACGCAGTATTTT.

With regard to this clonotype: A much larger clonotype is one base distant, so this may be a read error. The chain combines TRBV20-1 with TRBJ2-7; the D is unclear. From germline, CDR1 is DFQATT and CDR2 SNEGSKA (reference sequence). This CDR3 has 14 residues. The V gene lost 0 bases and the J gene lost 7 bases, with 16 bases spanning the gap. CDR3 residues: CSARDLSSYNEQYF. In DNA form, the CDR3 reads TGCAGTGCTAGAGATCTCAGCTCCTACAATGAGCAGTACTTC.

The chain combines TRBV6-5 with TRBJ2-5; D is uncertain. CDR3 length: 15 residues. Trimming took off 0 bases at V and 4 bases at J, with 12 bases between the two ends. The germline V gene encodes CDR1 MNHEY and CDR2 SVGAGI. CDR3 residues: CASSYSIEVGETQYF. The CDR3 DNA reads TGTGCCAGCAGTTACTCGATCGAGGTCGGAGAGACCCAGTACTTC.

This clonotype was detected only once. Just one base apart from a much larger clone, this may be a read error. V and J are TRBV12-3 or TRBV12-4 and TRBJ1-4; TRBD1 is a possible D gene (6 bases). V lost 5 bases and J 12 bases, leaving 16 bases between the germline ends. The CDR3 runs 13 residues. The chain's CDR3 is CASSPGQRDELFF. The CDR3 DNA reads TGTGCCAGCAGTCCGGGACAACGGGATGAACTGTTTTTT.

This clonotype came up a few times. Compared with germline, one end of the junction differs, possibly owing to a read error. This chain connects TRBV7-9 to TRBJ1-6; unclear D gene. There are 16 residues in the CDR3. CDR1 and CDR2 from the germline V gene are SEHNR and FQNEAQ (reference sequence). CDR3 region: CASSLLTSSYNSPLHF. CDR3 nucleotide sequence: TGTGCCAGCAGCCTGTTAACCAGCTCCTACAATTCACCCCTCCACTTT.

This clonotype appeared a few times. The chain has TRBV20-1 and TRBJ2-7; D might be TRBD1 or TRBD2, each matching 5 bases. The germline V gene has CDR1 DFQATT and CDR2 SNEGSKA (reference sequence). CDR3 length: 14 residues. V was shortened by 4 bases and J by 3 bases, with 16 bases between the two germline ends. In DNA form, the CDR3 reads TGCAGTGCTATCACTACGAGAGGGGTCTACGAGCAGTACTTC. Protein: CSAITTRGVYEQYF.

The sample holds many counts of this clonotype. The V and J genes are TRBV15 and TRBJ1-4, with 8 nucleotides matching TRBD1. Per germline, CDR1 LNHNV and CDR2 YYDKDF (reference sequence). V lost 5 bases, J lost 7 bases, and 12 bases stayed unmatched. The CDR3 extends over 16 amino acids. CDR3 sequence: CATSASGGLRGEKLFF. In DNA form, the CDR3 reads TGTGCCACCAGCGCCTCAGGGGGCTTAAGGGGTGAAAAACTGTTTTTT.

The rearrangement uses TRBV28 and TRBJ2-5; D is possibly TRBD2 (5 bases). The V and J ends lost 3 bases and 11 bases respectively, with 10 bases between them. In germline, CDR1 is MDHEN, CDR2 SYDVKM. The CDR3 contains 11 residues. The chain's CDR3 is CASSFSGGQYF. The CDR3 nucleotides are TGTGCCAGCAGTTTTTCGGGCGGGCAGTACTTC.

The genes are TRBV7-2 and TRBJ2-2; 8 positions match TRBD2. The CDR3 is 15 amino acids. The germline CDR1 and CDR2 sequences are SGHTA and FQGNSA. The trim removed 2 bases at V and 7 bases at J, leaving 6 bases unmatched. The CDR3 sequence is CASSLRGGLGGELFF. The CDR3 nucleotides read TGTGCCAGCAGCTTACGCGGGGGGCTTGGCGGGGAGCTGTTTTTT.

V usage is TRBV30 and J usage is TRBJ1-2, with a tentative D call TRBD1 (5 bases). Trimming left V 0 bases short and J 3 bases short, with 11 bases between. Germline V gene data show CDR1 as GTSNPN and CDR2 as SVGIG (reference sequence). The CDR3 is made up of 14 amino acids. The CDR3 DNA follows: TGTGCCTGGAGTGTACCAGGGATTGACTATGGCTACACCTTC. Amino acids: CAWSVPGIDYGYTF.